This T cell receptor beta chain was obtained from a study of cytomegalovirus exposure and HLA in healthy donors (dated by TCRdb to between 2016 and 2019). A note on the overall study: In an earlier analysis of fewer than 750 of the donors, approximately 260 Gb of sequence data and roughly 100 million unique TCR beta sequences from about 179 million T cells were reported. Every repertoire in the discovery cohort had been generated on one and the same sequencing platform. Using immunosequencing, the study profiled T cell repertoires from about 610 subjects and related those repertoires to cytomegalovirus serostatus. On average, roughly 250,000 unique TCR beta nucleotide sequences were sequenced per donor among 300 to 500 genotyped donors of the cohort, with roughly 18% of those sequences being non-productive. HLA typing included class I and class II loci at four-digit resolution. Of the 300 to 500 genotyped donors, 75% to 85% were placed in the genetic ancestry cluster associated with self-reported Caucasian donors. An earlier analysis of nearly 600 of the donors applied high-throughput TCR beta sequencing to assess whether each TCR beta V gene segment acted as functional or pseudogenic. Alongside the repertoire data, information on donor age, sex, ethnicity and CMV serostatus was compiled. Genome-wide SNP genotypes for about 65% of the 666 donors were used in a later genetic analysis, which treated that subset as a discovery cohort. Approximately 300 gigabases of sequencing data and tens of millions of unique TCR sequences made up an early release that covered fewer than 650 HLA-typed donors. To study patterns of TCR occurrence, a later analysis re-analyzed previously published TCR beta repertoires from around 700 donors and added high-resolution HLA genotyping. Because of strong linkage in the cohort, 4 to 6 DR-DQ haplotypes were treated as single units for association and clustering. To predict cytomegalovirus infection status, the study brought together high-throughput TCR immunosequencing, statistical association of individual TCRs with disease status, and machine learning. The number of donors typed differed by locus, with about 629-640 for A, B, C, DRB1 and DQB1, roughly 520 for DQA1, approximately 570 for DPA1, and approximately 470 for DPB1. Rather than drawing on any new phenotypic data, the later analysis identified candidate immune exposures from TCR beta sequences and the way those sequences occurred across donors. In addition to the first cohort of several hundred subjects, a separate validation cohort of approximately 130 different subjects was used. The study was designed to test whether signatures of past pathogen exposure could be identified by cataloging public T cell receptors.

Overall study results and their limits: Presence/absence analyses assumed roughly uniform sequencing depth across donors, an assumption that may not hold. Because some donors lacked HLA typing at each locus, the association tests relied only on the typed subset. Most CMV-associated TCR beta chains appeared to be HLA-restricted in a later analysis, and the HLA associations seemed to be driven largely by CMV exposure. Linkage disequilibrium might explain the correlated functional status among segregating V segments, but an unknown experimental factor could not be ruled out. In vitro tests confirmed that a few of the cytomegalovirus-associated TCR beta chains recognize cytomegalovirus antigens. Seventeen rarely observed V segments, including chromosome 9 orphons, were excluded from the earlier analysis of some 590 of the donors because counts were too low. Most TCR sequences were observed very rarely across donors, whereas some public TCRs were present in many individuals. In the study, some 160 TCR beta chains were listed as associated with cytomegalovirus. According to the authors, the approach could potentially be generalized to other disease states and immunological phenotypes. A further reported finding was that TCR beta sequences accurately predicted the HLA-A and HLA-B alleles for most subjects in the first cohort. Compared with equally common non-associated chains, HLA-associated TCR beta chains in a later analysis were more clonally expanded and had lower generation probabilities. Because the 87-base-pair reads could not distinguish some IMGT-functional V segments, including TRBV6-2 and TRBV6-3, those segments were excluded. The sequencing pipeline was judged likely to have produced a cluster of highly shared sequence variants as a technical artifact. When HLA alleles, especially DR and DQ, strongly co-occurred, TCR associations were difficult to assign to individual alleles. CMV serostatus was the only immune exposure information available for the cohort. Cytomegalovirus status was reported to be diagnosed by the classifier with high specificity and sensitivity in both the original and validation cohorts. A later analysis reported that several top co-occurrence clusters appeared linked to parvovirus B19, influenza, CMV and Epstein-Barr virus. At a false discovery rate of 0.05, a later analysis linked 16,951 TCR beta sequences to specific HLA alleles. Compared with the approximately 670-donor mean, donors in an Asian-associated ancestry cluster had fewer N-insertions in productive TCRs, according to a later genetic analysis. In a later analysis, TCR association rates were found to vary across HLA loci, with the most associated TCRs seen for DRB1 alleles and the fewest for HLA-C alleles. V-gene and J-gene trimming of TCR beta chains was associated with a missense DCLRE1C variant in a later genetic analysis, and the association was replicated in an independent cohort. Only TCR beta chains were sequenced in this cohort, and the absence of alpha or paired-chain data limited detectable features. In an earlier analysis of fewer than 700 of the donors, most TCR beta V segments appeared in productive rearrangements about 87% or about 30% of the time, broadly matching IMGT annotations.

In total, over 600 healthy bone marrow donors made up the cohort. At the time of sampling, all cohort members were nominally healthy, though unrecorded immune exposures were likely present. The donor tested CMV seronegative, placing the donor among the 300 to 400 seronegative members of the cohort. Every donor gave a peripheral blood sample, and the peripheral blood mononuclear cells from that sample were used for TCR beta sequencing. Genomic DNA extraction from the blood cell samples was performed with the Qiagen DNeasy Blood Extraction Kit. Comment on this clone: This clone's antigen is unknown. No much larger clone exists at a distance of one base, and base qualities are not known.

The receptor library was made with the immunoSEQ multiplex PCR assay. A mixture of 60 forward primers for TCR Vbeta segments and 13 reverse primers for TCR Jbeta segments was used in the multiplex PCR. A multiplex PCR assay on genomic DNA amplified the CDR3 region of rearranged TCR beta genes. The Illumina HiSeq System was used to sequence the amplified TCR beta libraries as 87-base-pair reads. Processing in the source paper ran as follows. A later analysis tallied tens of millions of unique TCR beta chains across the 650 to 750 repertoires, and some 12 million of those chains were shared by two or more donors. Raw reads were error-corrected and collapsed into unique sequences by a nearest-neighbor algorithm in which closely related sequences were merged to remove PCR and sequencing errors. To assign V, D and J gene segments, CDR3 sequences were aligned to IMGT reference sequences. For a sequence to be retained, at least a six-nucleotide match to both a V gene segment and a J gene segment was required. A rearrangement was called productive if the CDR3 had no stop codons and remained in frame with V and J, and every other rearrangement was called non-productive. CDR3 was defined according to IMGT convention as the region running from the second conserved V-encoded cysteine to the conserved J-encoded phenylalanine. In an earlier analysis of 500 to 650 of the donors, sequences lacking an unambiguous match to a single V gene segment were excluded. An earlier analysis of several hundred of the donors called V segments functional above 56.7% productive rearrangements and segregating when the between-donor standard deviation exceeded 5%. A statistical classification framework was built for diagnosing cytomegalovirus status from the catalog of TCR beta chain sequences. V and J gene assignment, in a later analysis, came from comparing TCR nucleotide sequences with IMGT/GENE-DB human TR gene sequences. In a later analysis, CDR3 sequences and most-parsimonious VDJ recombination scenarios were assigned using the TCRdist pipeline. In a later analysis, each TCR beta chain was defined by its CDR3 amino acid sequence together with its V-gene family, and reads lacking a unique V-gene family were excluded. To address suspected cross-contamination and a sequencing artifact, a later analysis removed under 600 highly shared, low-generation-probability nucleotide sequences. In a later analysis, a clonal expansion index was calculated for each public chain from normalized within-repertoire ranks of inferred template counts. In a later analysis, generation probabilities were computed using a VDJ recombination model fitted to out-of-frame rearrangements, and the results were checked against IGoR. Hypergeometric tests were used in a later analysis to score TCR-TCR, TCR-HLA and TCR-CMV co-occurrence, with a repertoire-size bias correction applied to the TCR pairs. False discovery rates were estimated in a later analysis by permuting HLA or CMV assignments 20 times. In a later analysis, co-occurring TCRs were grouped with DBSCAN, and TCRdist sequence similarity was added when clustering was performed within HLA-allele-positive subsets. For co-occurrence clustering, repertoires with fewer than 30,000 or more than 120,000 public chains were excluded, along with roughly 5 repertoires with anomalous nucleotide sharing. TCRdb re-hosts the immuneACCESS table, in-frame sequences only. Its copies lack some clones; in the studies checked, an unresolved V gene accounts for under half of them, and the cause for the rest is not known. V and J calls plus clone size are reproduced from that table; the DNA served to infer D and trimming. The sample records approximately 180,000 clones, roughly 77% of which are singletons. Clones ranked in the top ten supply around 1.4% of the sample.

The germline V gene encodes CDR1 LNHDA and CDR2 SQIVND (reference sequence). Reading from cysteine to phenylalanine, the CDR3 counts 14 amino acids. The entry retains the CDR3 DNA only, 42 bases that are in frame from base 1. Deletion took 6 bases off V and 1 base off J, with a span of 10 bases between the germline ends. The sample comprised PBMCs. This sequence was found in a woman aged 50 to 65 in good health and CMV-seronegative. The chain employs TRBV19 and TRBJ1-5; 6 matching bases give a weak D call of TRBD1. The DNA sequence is TGTGCCAGTAGCCCGGACAGAAGCAATCAGCCCCAGCATTTT. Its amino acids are CASSPDRSNQPQHF.